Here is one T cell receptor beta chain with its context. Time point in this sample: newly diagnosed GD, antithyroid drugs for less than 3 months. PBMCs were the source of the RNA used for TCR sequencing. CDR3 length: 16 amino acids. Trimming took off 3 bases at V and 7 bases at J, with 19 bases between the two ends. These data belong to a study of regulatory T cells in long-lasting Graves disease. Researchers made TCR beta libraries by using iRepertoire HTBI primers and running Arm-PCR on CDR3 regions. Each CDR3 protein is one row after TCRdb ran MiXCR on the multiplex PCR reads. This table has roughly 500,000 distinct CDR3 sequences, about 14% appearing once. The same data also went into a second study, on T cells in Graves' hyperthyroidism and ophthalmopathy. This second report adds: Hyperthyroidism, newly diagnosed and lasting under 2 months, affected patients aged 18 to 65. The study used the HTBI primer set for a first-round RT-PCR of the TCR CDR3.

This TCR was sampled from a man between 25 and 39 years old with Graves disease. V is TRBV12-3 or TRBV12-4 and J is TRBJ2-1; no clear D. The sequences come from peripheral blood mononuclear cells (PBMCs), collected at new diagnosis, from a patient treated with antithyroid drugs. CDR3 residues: CASSFQSRRLANEQFF. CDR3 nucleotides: TGTGCCAGCAGTTTTCAGTCCCGGCGTCTTGCTAATGAGCAGTTCTTC.